This TCR beta chain comes out of a study of memory CD4+ T cells and cytomegalovirus serostatus. This clone was seen only a few times. Its antigen is currently unknown. Profiled with immunoSEQ multiplex PCR; TCRdb holds only in-frame clones, not every one. The table records tens of thousands of clones, over 60% of them present only once. Single viable CD3+CD4+CD8-CD45RO+ cells were sorted as the memory CD4+ T cells. Total CD4+ T cells were enriched by CD4 positive selection. Study results and limitations: Median bootstrapped AUC for CMV status was around 0.96 originally, less than 0.92 US-trained. Of 164 reported CMV TCRbeta sequences, 55 to 80 were found in memory CD4+ repertoires.

This CDR3 spans 14 amino acids. V lost 1 base, J lost 2 bases, and 10 bases lay in between. Germline loops: CDR1 SGHDT, CDR2 YYEEEE. This chain joins TRBV5-6 and TRBJ2-7; D is unclear. The sample was memory CD4+ T cells from blood. The sequence was collected from an adult in good health and CMV-seronegative. CDR3: CASSLWVSPYEQYF. The CDR3 bases are TGTGCCAGCAGCTTGTGGGTTTCCCCCTACGAGCAGTACTTC.